The rows below give T cell receptor beta chains drawn from one sample of a study of cytomegalovirus exposure and HLA in healthy donors. Clones were read by immunoSEQ multiplex PCR, and TCRdb kept only the in-frame ones, dropping some. Of around 170,000 clones listed, around 76% are singletons. The sequenced material came from PBMCs. The origin of the receptors is a man between 40 and 49 years old in good health and CMV-seronegative. CDR3s include the opening cysteine and the closing phenylalanine or tryptophan. D genes are given only for firm matches. Size values are once, few and many counts, or a class for expanded clones, and some rows have none.

j_gene: TRBJ1-1
d_gene: TRBD1
len: 12
abundance: .
v_gene: TRBV7-9
CDR3nt: TGTTCCAGCAGCTCGGACAGGGGTGAAGCTTTCTTT
CDR3aa: CSSSSDRGEAFF

j_gene: TRBJ2-1
d_gene: TRBD2
len: 13
abundance: .
v_gene: TRBV28
CDR3nt: TGTTCCTCGGCGGGAGGAGGAATAAATGAGCAGTTCTTC
CDR3aa: CSSAGGGINEQFF

j_gene: TRBJ2-7
d_gene: .
len: 13
abundance: .
v_gene: TRBV14
CDR3nt: TGTGCCAGCAGCCAAGCGGGTGTGAACGAGCAGTACTTC
CDR3aa: CASSQAGVNEQYF

j_gene: TRBJ2-1
d_gene: TRBD2
len: 17
abundance: .
v_gene: TRBV9
CDR3nt: TGTGCCAGCAGCGTAGTGGCTAGCGGGCGCTCCTACAATGAGCAGTTCTTC
CDR3aa: CASSVVASGRSYNEQFF

j_gene: TRBJ2-5
d_gene: .
len: 13
abundance: .
v_gene: TRBV5-1
CDR3nt: TGCGCCAGCAGCCCTCGGGGGACGGAGACCCAGTACTTC
CDR3aa: CASSPRGTETQYF

j_gene: TRBJ2-2
d_gene: .
len: 22
abundance: .
v_gene: TRBV21-1
CDR3nt: TGTGCCAGCAGCAAAGCCACAGTAGCGGGAGCGGTTCTACGGAGGAACACCGGGGAGCTGTTTTTT
CDR3aa: CASSKATVAGAVLRRNTGELFF

j_gene: TRBJ2-6
d_gene: .
len: 15
abundance: .
v_gene: TRBV5-1
CDR3nt: TGCGCCAGCAGCGCCGTCGCGGCTGGGGCCAACGTCCTGACTTTC
CDR3aa: CASSAVAAGANVLTF

j_gene: TRBJ1-2
d_gene: .
len: 13
abundance: .
v_gene: TRBV10-3
CDR3nt: TGTGCCATCACTGGAGGTCGAGAAAACGGCTACACCTTC
CDR3aa: CAITGGRENGYTF

j_gene: TRBJ2-4
d_gene: .
len: 15
abundance: .
v_gene: TRBV6-5
CDR3nt: TGTGCCAGTAGTACCAACGCGCTAGCCAAAAACATTCAGTACTTC
CDR3aa: CASSTNALAKNIQYF

j_gene: TRBJ2-7
d_gene: TRBD2
len: 13
abundance: .
v_gene: TRBV2
CDR3nt: TGTGCCAGCTGGGGGGGAGCGGCCTACGAGCAGTACTTC
CDR3aa: CASWGGAAYEQYF

j_gene: TRBJ2-1
d_gene: TRBD2
len: 14
abundance: .
v_gene: TRBV5-1
CDR3nt: TGCGCCAGCAGCCCCTCTAGCGGGAGCAATGAGCAGTTCTTC
CDR3aa: CASSPSSGSNEQFF

j_gene: TRBJ1-2
d_gene: .
len: 13
abundance: once
v_gene: TRBV28
CDR3nt: TGTGCCAGCAGTTTATCAGGGGACTATGGCTACACCTTC
CDR3aa: CASSLSGDYGYTF

j_gene: TRBJ1-3
d_gene: TRBD1
len: 15
abundance: .
v_gene: TRBV28
CDR3nt: TGTGCCAGCAGATTCGGGACAGGGGCTGGAAACACCATATATTTT
CDR3aa: CASRFGTGAGNTIYF

j_gene: TRBJ1-5
d_gene: .
len: 15
abundance: .
v_gene: TRBV11-2
CDR3nt: TGTGCCAGCAGCCCCCAGGGGCTAAAGAATCAGCCCCAGCATTTT
CDR3aa: CASSPQGLKNQPQHF

j_gene: TRBJ2-7
d_gene: TRBD1
len: 13
abundance: .
v_gene: TRBV28
CDR3nt: TGTGCCAGCAGCCGGGACAGGGGCTACGAGCAGTACTTC
CDR3aa: CASSRDRGYEQYF

j_gene: TRBJ2-7
d_gene: TRBD1
len: 15
abundance: .
v_gene: TRBV7-9
CDR3nt: TGTGCCAGCAGCTTAGACACAGGGGGACGCAGCGAGCAGTACTTC
CDR3aa: CASSLDTGGRSEQYF

j_gene: TRBJ2-5
d_gene: .
len: 14
abundance: few
v_gene: TRBV7-9
CDR3nt: TGTTCCGGCGCCCTCAGGTCAGGGAAAGAGACCCAGTACTTC
CDR3aa: CSGALRSGKETQYF

j_gene: TRBJ2-2
d_gene: TRBD1
len: 17
abundance: .
v_gene: TRBV5-1
CDR3nt: TGCGCCAGCAGCTCCGGGACAGGGGACCCTAACACCGGGGAGCTGTTTTTT
CDR3aa: CASSSGTGDPNTGELFF

j_gene: TRBJ1-1
d_gene: .
len: 15
abundance: .
v_gene: TRBV14
CDR3nt: TGTGCCAGCAGCCATTTCGGCAGGGGCGGAACTGAAGCTTTCTTT
CDR3aa: CASSHFGRGGTEAFF

j_gene: TRBJ1-1
d_gene: .
len: 14
abundance: .
v_gene: TRBV29-1
CDR3nt: TGCAGCGCCGTAAGCGGGCCAATGAACACTGAAGCTTTCTTT
CDR3aa: CSAVSGPMNTEAFF

j_gene: TRBJ2-5
d_gene: TRBD1
len: 12
abundance: .
v_gene: TRBV29-1
CDR3nt: TGCAGCGTGGGGACAGTCCAAGAGACCCAGTACTTC
CDR3aa: CSVGTVQETQYF

j_gene: TRBJ1-2
d_gene: .
len: 15
abundance: .
v_gene: TRBV11-2
CDR3nt: TGTGCCAGCAGCTTAGATCCCGGCGGCGGCTATGGCTACACCTTC
CDR3aa: CASSLDPGGGYGYTF

j_gene: TRBJ1-1
d_gene: .
len: 16
abundance: .
v_gene: TRBV19
CDR3nt: TGTGCCAGTAGTAGGGCCAGGGGACGGATGAACACTGAAGCTTTCTTT
CDR3aa: CASSRARGRMNTEAFF

j_gene: TRBJ2-5
d_gene: .
len: 11
abundance: .
v_gene: TRBV5-1
CDR3nt: TGCGCCAGCAGAGCTAAAGAGACCCAGTACTTC
CDR3aa: CASRAKETQYF